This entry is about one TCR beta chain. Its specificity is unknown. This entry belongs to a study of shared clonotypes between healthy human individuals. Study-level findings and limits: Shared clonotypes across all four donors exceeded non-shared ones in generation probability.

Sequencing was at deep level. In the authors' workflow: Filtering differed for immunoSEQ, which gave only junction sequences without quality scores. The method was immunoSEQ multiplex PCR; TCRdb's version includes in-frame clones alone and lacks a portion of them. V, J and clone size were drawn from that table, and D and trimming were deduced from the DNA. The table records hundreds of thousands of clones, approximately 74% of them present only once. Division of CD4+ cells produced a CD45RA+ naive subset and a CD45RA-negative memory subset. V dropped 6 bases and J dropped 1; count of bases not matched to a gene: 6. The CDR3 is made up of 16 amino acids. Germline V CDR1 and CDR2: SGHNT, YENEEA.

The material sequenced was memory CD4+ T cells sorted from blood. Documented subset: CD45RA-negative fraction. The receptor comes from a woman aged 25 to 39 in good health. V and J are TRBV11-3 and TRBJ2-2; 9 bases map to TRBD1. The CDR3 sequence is CASSREGQGNTGELFF. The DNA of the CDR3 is TGTGCCAGCAGTCGTGAGGGACAGGGGAACACCGGGGAGCTGTTTTTT.